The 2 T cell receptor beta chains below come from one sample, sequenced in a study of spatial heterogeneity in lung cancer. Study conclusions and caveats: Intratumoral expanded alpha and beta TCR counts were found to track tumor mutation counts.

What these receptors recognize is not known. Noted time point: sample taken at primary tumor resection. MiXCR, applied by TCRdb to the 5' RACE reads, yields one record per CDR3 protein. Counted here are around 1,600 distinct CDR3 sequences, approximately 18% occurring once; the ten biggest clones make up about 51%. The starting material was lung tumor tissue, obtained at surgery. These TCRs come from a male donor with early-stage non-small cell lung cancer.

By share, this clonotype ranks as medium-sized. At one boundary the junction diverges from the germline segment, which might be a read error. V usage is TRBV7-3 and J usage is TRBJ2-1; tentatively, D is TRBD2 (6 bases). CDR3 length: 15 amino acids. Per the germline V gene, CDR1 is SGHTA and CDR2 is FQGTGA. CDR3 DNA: TGTGCTAGCAGCCTAGCTCCCGGGGGCTACAATGAGCAGTTCTTC. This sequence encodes CASSLAPGGYNEQFF.

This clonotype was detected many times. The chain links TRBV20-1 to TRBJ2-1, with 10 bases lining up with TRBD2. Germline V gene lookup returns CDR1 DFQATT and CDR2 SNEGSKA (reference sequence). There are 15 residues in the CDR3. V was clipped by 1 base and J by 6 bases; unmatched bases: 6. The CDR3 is CSARVATSGTNEQFF. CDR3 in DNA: TGCAGTGCTAGAGTTGCCACTAGCGGGACCAATGAGCAGTTCTTC.